The 9 T cell receptor beta chains below were found in one sample sequenced in a study of CD8+ T cells in alopecia areata. Reverse transcribed after extraction, RNA yielded cDNA as the sequencing template. Profiling relied on immunoSEQ multiplex PCR, and the TCRdb table lists in-frame clones only, not all of them. Among some 210,000 clones, roughly three fifths were seen once, and the ten largest hold around 1.2%. Treatment of the sample: oral pan-JAK inhibitor, 5-10 mg twice daily. The specimen comprised CD4+ T cells sorted from blood, sampled around week 46, from a patient treated with tofacitinib. The receptor set was obtained from a human donor with alopecia areata.

Notes on this clone: This sample includes further DNA sequences coding for the same CDR3. The DNA for the CDR3 is TGTGCCAGCAGCCCCGGACGGGAGACCCAGTACTTC. Its translation is CASSPGRETQYF. V is TRBV27 and J is TRBJ2-5, with D unclear. Trimming took 6 bases from V and 5 from J, leaving 10 bases between them. The CDR3 has 12 amino acids. Germline CDR1 reads MNHEY; CDR2 reads SMNVEV (reference sequence).

This chain connects TRBV2 to TRBJ2-7, with D perhaps matching TRBD1 (5 bases). The CDR3 runs 13 residues. Germline CDR1 reads SNHLY; CDR2 reads FYNNEI. V dropped 6 bases and J dropped 4 bases, with 13 bases sitting between them. CDR3 protein: CASSPDRTYEQYF. The CDR3 nucleotides are TGTGCCAGCAGCCCTGACAGAACTTACGAGCAGTACTTC. The full variable domain, its missing parts supplied by reference TRBV2 and TRBJ2-7, is EPEVTQTPSHQVTQMGQEVILRCVPISNHLYFYWYRQILGQKVEFLVSFYNNEISEKSEIFDDQFSVERPDGSNFTLKIRSTKLEDSAMYFCASSPDRTYEQYFGPGTRLTVT.

This chain links TRBV29-1 with TRBJ2-7; 9 bases are shared with TRBD1. This CDR3 spans 13 amino acids. Trimming cost V 8 bases and J 6 bases; bases outside gene matches: 11. Per the germline V gene, CDR1 is SQVTM and CDR2 is ANQGSEA. The CDR3 protein is CSTLGQGSIEQYF. CDR3 sequence (DNA): TGCAGCACTCTGGGACAGGGTAGTATCGAGCAGTACTTC.

The V gene is TRBV29-1, the J gene TRBJ2-2; tentatively, D is TRBD1 (6 bases). CDR1 is SQVTM, CDR2 ANQGSEA, per germline. This CDR3 is built from 14 residues. Trimming removed 7 bases at V and 1 base at J, with 13 bases between. The CDR3 loop is CSAAPGVNTGELFF. The CDR3 coding sequence is TGCAGCGCCGCTCCAGGGGTGAACACCGGGGAGCTGTTTTTT.

CDR3 amino acids: CSVRLAGIQETQYF. The CDR3 DNA sequence: TGCAGCGTCCGACTAGCGGGGATCCAAGAGACCCAGTACTTC. The V and J genes are TRBV29-1 and TRBJ2-5, with 11 bases that match TRBD2. Germline assignment: CDR1 SQVTM and CDR2 ANQGSEA. This CDR3 region has 14 residues. The V and J ends lost 6 bases and 1 base, in that order; junction bases with no gene match: 4. Full variable domain (outside the CDR3, taken from reference TRBV29-1 and TRBJ2-5): SAVISQKPSRDICQRGTSLTIQCQVDSQVTMMFWYRQQPGQSLTLIATANQGSEATYESGFVIDKFPISRPNLTFSTLTVSNMSPEDSSIYLCSVRLAGIQETQYFGPGTRLLVL.

This sequence joins TRBV11-1 and TRBJ2-2; D may be TRBD2 (6 bases). The CDR3 has 11 amino acids. Between the trimmed V and J ends, which lost 5 bases and 11 bases, there was a span of 9 bases. From germline, CDR1 is SGHAT and CDR2 FQDESV (reference sequence). The CDR3 DNA is TGTGCCAGCAGCGTGGGGGGAGAGCTGTTTTTT. It translates to CASSVGGELFF. Full variable domain (missing parts from reference TRBV11-1 and TRBJ2-2): EAEVAQSPRYKITEKSQAVAFWCDPISGHATLYWYRQILGQGPELLVQFQDESVVDDSQLPKDRFSAERLKGVDSTLKIQPAELGDSAMYLCASSVGGELFFGEGSRLTVL.

This chain uses TRBV18 with TRBJ1-2; 12 positions match TRBD1. Trimming took 3 bases from V and 3 from J; bases not matched to a gene: 2. The CDR3 is 15 amino acids. Germline CDR1 and CDR2: KGHSH and LQKENI. The CDR3 sequence is CASSPGTGGDYGYTF. Written as DNA, the CDR3 is TGTGCCAGCTCACCGGGGACAGGGGGCGACTATGGCTACACCTTC.

The chain carries TRBV15 and TRBJ2-1; a possible D gene is TRBD1 (6 bases). Germline assignment: CDR1 LNHNV and CDR2 YYDKDF (reference sequence). The V end was cut by 4 bases, the J end by 2 bases, with 12 bases between. CDR3 size: 15 residues. The CDR3 region has the DNA TGTGCCACCAGCATCCTCAGGGGTCCCTACAATGAGCAGTTCTTC. It is translated as CATSILRGPYNEQFF. The full variable domain, completed using reference TRBV15 and TRBJ2-1, is DAMVIQNPRYQVTQFGKPVTLSCSQTLNHNVMYWYQQKSSQAPKLLFHYYDKDFNNEADTPDNFQSRRPNTSFCFLDIRSPGLGDTAMYLCATSILRGPYNEQFFGPGTRLTVL.

This sequence joins TRBV19 and TRBJ1-6; TRBD1 matches 10 bases. CDR1 and CDR2 from the germline V gene are LNHDA and SQIVND (reference sequence). The junction had 5 bases not matched to a gene; V was cut back by 5 bases and J by 4 bases. CDR3 length equals 16 residues. The DNA of the CDR3 is TGTGCCAGTAGTGCAGGGACAGGGGCATATAATTCACCCCTCCACTTT. Protein: CASSAGTGAYNSPLHF.